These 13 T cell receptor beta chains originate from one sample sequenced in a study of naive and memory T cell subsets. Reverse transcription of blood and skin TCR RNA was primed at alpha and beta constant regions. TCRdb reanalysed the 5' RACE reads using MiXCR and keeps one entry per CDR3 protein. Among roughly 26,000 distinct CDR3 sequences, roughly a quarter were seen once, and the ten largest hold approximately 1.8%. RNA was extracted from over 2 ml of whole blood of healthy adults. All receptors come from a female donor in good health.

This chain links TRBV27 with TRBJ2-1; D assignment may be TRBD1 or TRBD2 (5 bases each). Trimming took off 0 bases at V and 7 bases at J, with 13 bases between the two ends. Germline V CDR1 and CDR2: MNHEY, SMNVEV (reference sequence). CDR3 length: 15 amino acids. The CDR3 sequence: CASSLSQRGRNEQFF. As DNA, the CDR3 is TGTGCCAGCAGTTTATCGCAGAGGGGTCGAAATGAGCAGTTCTTC.

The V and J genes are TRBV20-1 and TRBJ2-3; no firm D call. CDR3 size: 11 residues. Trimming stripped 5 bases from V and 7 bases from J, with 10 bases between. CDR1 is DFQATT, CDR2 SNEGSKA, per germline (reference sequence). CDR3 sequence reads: CSAPRAYTQYF. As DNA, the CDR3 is TGCAGTGCTCCTCGGGCCTATACGCAGTATTTT.

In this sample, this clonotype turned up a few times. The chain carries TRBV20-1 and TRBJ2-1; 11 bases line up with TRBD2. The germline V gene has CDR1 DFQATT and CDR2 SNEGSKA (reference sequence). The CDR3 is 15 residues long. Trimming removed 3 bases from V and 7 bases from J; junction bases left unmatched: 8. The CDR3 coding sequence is TGCAGTGCTAGGGTAGCGGGGGGGCAACGGAATGAGCAGTTCTTC. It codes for CSARVAGGQRNEQFF.

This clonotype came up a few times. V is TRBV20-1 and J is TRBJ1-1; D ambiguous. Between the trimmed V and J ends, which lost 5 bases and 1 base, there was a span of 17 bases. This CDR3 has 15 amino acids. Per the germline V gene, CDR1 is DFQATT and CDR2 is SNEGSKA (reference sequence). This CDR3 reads CSAPNYERQNTEAFF. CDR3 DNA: TGCAGTGCTCCGAATTACGAACGGCAGAACACTGAAGCTTTCTTT.

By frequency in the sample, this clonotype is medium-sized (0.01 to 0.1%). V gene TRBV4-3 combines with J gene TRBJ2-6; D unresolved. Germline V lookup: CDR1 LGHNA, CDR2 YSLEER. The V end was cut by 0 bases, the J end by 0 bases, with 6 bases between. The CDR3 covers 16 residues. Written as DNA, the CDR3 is TGCGCCAGCAGCCAAGACCCGCGCTCTGGGGCCAACGTCCTGACTTTC. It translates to CASSQDPRSGANVLTF.

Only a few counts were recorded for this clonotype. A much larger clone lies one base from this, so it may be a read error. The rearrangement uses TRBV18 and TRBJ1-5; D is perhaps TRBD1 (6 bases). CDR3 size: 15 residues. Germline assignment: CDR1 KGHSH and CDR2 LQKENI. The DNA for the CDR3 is TGTGCCAGCTCACCGGAGGGACATAGCAATCAGCCCCAGAATTTT. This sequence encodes CASSPEGHSNQPQNF.

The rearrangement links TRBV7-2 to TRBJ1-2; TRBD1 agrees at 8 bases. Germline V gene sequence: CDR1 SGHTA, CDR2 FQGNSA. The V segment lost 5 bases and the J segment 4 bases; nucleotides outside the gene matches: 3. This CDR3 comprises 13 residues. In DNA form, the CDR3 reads TGTGCCAGCAGCCACAGGGGGGTCTATGGCTACACCTTC. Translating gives CASSHRGVYGYTF.

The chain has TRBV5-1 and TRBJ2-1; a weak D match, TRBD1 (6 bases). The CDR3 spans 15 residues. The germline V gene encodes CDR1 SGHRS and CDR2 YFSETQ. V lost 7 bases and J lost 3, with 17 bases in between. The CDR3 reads CASSRREGVYNEQFF. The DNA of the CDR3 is TGCGCCAGCTCCCGAAGAGAGGGGGTCTACAATGAGCAGTTCTTC.

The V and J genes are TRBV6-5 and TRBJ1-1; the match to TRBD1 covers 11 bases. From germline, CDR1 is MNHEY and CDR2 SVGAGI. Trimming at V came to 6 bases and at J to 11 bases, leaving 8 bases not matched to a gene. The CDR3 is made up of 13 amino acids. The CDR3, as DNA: TGTGCCAGCAGACGCCGGGACAGGGGGTTTGCTTTCTTT. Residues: CASRRRDRGFAFF.

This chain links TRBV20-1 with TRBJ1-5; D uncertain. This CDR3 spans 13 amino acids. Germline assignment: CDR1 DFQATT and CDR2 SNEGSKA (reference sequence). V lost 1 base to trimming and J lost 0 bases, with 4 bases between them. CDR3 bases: TGCAGTGCTAGAGTAGATAGCAATCAGCCCCAGCATTTT. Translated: CSARVDSNQPQHF.

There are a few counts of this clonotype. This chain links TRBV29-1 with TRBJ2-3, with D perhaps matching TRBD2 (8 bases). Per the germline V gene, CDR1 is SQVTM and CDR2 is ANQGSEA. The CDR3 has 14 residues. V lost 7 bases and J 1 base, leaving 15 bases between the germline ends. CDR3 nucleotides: TGCAGCGCGGGAGGGGGCCAAGGCACAGATACGCAGTATTTT. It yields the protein CSAGGGQGTDTQYF.

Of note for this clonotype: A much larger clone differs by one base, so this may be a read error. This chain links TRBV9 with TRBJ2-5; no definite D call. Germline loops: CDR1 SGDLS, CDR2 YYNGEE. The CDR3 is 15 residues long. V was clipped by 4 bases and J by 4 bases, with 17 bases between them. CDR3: CASSSTGLTRETQYF. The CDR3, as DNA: TGTGCCAGCAGCTCAACGGGCCTCACCAGAGAGACCCAGTACTTC.

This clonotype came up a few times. The CDR3 protein is CASSSDGEIFSEQYF. The CDR3 DNA sequence: TGTGCCAGCAGCTCGGACGGGGAAATATTTTCCGAGCAGTACTTC. The V and J genes are TRBV11-1 and TRBJ2-7; weak D call: TRBD2 (5 bases). Germline V gene data show CDR1 as SGHAT and CDR2 as FQDESV (reference sequence). The V end was cut by 4 bases, the J end by 6 bases, with 19 bases between. The CDR3 length is 15 residues. Full variable domain (remainder filled in from reference TRBV11-1 and TRBJ2-7): EAEVAQSPRYKITEKSQAVAFWCDPISGHATLYWYRQILGQGPELLVQFQDESVVDDSQLPKDRFSAERLKGVDSTLKIQPAELGDSAMYLCASSSDGEIFSEQYFGPGTRLTVT.